This T cell receptor beta chain was retrieved from a study of T cell responses to AZD1222 COVID-19 vaccine. The table came from immunoSEQ multiplex PCR; TCRdb's copy has only in-frame clones and leaves some out. This sample has some 150,000 clones, with roughly 90% found just once. The CDR3 runs 16 residues. Germline CDR1 and CDR2: SGHAT and FQDESV (reference sequence). Trimming took 5 bases from V and 0 from J, leaving 16 bases between them. The sequence derives from an adult who received the MenACWY meningococcal vaccine as a control. The sequencing used peripheral blood, collected 28 days after the second dose of the MenACWY control vaccine. The chain carries TRBV11-1 and TRBJ1-1; D possibly corresponds to TRBD1 (6 bases). The CDR3 loop is CASSLEGGPVNTEAFF. DNA of the CDR3: TGTGCCAGCAGCCTAGAGGGGGGGCCCGTGAACACTGAAGCTTTCTTT.